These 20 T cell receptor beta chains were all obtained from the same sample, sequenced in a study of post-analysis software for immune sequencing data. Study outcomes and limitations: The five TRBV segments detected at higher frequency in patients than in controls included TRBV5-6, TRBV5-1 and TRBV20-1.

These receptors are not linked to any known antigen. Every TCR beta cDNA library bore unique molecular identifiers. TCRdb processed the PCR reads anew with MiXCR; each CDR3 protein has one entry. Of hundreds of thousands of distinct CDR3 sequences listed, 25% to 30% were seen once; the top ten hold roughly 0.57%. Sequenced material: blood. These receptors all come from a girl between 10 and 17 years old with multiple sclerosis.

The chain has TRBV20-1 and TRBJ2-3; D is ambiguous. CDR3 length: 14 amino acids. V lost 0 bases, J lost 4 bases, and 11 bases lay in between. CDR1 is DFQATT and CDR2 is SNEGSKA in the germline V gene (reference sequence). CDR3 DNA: TGCAGTGCTAGAGATGGAAGTTCCGCAGATACGCAGTATTTT. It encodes CSARDGSSADTQYF.

Here the CDR3 reads CASSDSGDTDTQYF. Here the CDR3 DNA reads TGTGCCAGCAGTGACTCGGGGGACACAGATACGCAGTATTTT. The chain couples TRBV6-4 to TRBJ2-3; either TRBD1 or TRBD2 may fit D (5 bases each). The V gene's germline CDR1 is MRHNA and CDR2 SNTAGT. Trimming cost V 0 bases and J 2 bases, with 6 bases left between them. The CDR3 covers 14 residues.

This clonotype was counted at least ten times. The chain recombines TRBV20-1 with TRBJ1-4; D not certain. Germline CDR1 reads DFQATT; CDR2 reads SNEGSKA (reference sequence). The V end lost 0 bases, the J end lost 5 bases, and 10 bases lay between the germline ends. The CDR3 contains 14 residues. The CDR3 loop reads CSARDPGLNEKLFF. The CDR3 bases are TGCAGTGCTAGAGATCCAGGACTAAATGAAAAACTGTTTTTT.

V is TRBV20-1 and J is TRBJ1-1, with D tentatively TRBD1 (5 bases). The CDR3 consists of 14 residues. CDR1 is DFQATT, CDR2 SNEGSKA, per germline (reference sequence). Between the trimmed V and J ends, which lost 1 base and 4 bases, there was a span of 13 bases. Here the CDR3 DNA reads TGCAGTGCTAGAGGGGGAATGGGGGTCACTGAAGCTTTCTTT. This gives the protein CSARGGMGVTEAFF.

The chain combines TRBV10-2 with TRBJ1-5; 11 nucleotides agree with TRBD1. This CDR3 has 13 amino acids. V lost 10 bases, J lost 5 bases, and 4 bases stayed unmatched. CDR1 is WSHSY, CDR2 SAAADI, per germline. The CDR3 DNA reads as TGCGCCACCCGGACAGGGGGCTATCAGCCCCAGCATTTT. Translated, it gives CATRTGGYQPQHF.

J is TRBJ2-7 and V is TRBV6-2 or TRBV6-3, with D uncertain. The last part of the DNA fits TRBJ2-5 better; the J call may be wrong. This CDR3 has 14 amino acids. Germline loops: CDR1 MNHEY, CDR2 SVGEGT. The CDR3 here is CASSQTPDGETQYF. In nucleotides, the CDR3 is TGTGCCAGCAGCCAGACGCCGGACGGGGAGACCCAGTACTTC.

In nucleotides, the CDR3 is TGCAGTGCTTTCCCGAGACAGGGGGCGCTTCGGACTGAAGCTTTCTTT. Amino acids: CSAFPRQGALRTEAFF. The chain combines TRBV20-1 with TRBJ1-1; 10 nucleotides match TRBD1. This CDR3 has 16 amino acids. Germline V lookup: CDR1 DFQATT, CDR2 SNEGSKA (reference sequence). The junction had 14 bases not matched to a gene; V was cut back by 5 bases and J by 5 bases.

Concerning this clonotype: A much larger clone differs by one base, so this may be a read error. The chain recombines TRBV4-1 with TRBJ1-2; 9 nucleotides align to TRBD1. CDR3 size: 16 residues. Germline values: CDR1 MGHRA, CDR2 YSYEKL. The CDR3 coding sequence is TGCGCCAGCAGCCATTCACAGGGGGCGCAGGGCTATGGCAACACCTTC. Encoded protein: CASSHSQGAQGYGNTF.

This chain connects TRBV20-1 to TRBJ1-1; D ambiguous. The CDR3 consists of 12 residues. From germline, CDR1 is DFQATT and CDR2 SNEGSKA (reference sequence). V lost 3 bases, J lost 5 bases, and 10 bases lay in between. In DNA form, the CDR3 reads TGCAGTGCTAGTCGCACGGATACTGAAGCTTTCTTT. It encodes CSASRTDTEAFF.

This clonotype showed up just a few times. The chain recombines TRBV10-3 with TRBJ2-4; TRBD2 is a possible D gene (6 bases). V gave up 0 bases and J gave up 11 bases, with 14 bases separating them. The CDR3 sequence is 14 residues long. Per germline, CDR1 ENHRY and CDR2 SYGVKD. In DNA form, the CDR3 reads TGTGCCATCAGTGAGTCAGCGCGGGGTGATCTTCAGTACTTC. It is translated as CAISESARGDLQYF.

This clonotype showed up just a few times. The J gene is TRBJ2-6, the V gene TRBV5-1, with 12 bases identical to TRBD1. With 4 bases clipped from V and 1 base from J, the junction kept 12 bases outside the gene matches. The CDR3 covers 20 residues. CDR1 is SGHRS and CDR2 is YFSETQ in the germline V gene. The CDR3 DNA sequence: TGCGCCAGCAGCACCCACCGGGACAGGGGGCTTATATCTGGGGCCAACGTCCTGACTTTC. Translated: CASSTHRDRGLISGANVLTF.

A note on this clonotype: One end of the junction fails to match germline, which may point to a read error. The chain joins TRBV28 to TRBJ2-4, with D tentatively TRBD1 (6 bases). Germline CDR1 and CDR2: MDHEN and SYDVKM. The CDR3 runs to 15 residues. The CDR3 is CASSLGLGAKNIQYF. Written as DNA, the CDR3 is TGTGCCAGCAGTTTAGGGTTGGGGGCCAAAAACATTCAGTATTTC.

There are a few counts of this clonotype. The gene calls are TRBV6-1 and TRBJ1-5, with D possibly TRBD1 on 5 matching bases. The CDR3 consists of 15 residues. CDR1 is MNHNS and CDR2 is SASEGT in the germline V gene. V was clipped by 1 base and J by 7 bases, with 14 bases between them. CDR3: CASSEDQGGIQPQHF. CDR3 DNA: TGTGCCAGCAGTGAAGATCAGGGAGGGATCCAGCCCCAGCATTTT.

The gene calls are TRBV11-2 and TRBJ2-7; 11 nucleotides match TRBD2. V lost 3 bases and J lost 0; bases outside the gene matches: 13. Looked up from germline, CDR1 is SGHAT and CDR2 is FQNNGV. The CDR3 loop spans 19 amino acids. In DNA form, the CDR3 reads TGTGCCAGCAGCTTCCCAATCGGCGCCGGGACTAGCGGCTCCTACGAGCAGTACTTC. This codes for CASSFPIGAGTSGSYEQYF. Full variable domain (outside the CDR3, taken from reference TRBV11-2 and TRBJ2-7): EAGVAQSPRYKIIEKRQSVAFWCNPISGHATLYWYQQILGQGPKLLIQFQNNGVVDDSQLPKDRFSAERLKGVDSTLKIQPAKLEDSAVYLCASSFPIGAGTSGSYEQYFGPGTRLTVT.

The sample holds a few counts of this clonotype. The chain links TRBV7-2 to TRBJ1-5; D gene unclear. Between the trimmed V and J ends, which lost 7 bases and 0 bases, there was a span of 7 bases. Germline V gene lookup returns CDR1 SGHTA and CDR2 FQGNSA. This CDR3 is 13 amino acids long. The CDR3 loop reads CASTRDSNQPQHF. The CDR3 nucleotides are TGTGCCAGCACCAGAGATAGCAATCAGCCCCAGCATTTT.

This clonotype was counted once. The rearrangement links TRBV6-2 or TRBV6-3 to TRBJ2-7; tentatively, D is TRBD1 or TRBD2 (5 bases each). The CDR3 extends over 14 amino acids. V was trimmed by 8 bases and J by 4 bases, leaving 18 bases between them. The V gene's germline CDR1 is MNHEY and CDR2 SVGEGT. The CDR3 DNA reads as TGTGCCAGCCCGCTGCCAGGGACCCTTTACGAGCAGTACTTC. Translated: CASPLPGTLYEQYF.

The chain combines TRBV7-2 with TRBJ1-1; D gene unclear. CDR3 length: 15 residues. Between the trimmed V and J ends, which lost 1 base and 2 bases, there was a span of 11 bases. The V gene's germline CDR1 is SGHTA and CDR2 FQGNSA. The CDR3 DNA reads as TGTGCCAGCAGCTTAGAGGGCAGACCCAACACTGAAGCTTTCTTT. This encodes CASSLEGRPNTEAFF. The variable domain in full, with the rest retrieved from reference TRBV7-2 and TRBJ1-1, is GAGVSQSPSNKVTEKGKDVELRCDPISGHTALYWYRQSLGQGLEFLIYFQGNSAPDKSGLPSDRFSAERTGGSVSTLTIQRTQQEDSAVYLCASSLEGRPNTEAFFGQGTRLTVV.

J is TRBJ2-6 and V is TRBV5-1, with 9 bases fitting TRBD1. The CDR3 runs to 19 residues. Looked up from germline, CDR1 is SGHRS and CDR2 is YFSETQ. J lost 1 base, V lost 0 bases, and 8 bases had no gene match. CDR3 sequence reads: CASSLALGTGLSGANVLTF. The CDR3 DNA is TGCGCCAGCAGCTTGGCCCTCGGGACAGGGCTATCTGGGGCCAACGTCCTGACTTTC.

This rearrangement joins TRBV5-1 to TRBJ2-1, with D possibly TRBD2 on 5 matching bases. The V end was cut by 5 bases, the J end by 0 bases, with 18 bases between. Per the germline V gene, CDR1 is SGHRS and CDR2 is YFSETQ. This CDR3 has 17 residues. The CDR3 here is CASRTTTSRGSYNEQFF. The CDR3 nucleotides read TGCGCCAGCAGGACAACGACCTCTCGGGGCTCCTACAATGAGCAGTTCTTC.

As DNA, the CDR3 is TGCAGCGTTACGGGACTCCATGAAGCTTTCTTT. Protein: CSVTGLHEAFF. The genes are TRBV29-1 and TRBJ1-1; D possibly corresponds to TRBD1 (5 bases). Germline assignment: CDR1 SQVTM and CDR2 ANQGSEA. Trimming took off 5 bases at V and 7 bases at J, with 11 bases between the two ends. This CDR3 comprises 11 residues.